This T cell receptor beta chain was captured by sequencing in a study of naive and memory T cell subsets. General study findings and limits: Over 85% of naive TCR sequences appeared only once, unlike memory subsets.

This clonotype is categorized as medium-sized (0.01 to 0.1%). Its target is not known. The beta constant-region primer was an equimolar mix of two oligonucleotides covering TRBC1 and TRBC2. MiXCR, applied by TCRdb to the UMI-ligation and nested PCR reads, yields one record per CDR3 protein. The profile shows more than 25,000 distinct CDR3 sequences, around a tenth of them singletons. V was pared by 4 bases and J by 0 bases, with 13 bases between. Germline-derived CDR1 and CDR2 are MNHEY and SVGEGT. The length of the CDR3 is 15 residues. Sequenced sample: effector memory CD4+ T cells from blood. The subset here: effector memory, CD45RA- CD27-. The TCR was taken from a human donor in good health. The chain has TRBV6-2 or TRBV6-3 and TRBJ2-7; no definite D call. The CDR3 loop reads CASSSTAQSSYEQYF. The CDR3 DNA is TGTGCCAGCAGTTCAACAGCCCAAAGCTCCTACGAGCAGTACTTC.